The 4 T cell receptor beta chains presented below share a single source sample, sequenced in a study of blood T cells in healthy people across ages. A second PCR, run for about 6 to 11 cycles, used a sample-barcoded 5' primer plus a J-beta primer mix. TCRdb reanalysed the 5' RACE reads using MiXCR and keeps one entry per CDR3 protein. This sample has 800,000 to 950,000 distinct CDR3 sequences, with about 27% found just once. The data were also submitted as part of a second study, on T cells of mothers and their children.

Sequenced sample: blood. These receptors all come from a woman aged 40 to 50 in good health.

A remark on this clonotype: A read error may account for a junction end that differs from germline. The rearrangement uses TRBV7-2 and TRBJ2-3; TRBD1 aligns across 7 bases. The germline V gene encodes CDR1 SGHTA and CDR2 FQGNSA. The CDR3 contains 16 residues. CDR3 bases: TGTGCCAGCAGCTTGGGACAGCATGCCAGCACAGATGCGCAGTATTTT. Translation: CASSLGQHASTDAQYF.

The V call is TRBV12-3 or TRBV12-4, the J call TRBJ2-4, with D uncertain. V lost 7 bases, J lost 13 bases, and 17 bases lay in between. CDR3 length: 12 residues. CDR3 protein: CASNGGSGEQYF. In DNA form, the CDR3 reads TGTGCCAGCAACGGTGGGTCTGGAGAGCAGTACTTC.

The chain employs TRBV12-3 or TRBV12-4 and TRBJ2-1; D assignment may be TRBD1 or TRBD2 (6 bases each). The CDR3 extends over 14 amino acids. V was clipped by 7 bases and J by 9 bases, with 19 bases between them. CDR3 coding DNA: TGTGCCAGCACCATATACAGGGACGGGGGTGAGCAGTTCTTC. Its protein product is CASTIYRDGGEQFF.

The CDR3 DNA follows: TGCAGTGCTAGTAGAGGGAGGGGGGAGCAGTTCTTC. Protein sequence: CSASRGRGEQFF. The gene calls are TRBV20-1 and TRBJ2-1; tentative D call: TRBD2 (7 bases). Trimming took 3 bases from V and 10 from J, leaving 13 bases between them. Germline values: CDR1 DFQATT, CDR2 SNEGSKA (reference sequence). This CDR3 spans 12 amino acids.